This T cell receptor beta chain was documented in a study of blood T cell repertoires in COVID-19. Across the study: Samples came from the United States, Italy and Spain, spanning acute and convalescent COVID-19. In each case, the material was cDNA or gDNA derived from T cells, B-cell-depleted T cells, or PBMCs.

CDR1 and CDR2 from the germline V gene are LNHDA and SQIVND (reference sequence). V dropped 4 bases and J dropped 3 bases, with 10 bases sitting between them. The CDR3 contains 14 residues. In the original analysis: The authors estimated nucleated cell counts from reference gene primer amplification. Repertoires were generated with immunoSEQ multiplex PCR, while TCRdb's copy carries only in-frame clones and drops some. Clone size and the V and J calls come from that table; the DNA yielded D and trimming. The data contain around 64,000 clones, more than 85% of them singletons. This clone has just a few counts.

The sequence came from a man at least 80 years old in a cohort sampled during active COVID-19. The genes are TRBV19 and TRBJ1-5, with a weak D call TRBD1 (6 bases). Sequenced sample: peripheral blood. In nucleotides, the CDR3 is TGTGCCAGTAGTACGACAGGATTCAATCAGCCCCAGCATTTT. Protein product: CASSTTGFNQPQHF.